The next 8 T cell receptor beta chains were all read from a single sample in a study of cytomegalovirus exposure and HLA in healthy donors. 13 Jbeta primers and 60 Vbeta primers were used for the PCR. The method was immunoSEQ multiplex PCR; TCRdb's version includes in-frame clones alone and lacks a portion of them. This sample has fewer than 95,000 clones, with roughly 85% found just once. The sequenced sample was PBMCs. Receptors were obtained from a man aged 40-55 years in good health and CMV-seropositive.

The rearrangement joins TRBV5-4 to TRBJ2-1; 11 bases match TRBD2. The CDR3 is 15 amino acids. Per the germline V gene, CDR1 is SGHNT and CDR2 is YYREEE (reference sequence). V trimming: 6 bases; J trimming: 8 bases; junction bases outside the gene matches: 10. CDR3 sequence reads: CASTLRLAGGDEQFF. For the CDR3, the DNA is TGTGCCAGCACCCTCCGGTTAGCGGGGGGGGATGAGCAGTTCTTC.

The chain is built from TRBV18 and TRBJ2-5; the match to TRBD1 covers 7 bases. Germline V CDR1 and CDR2: KGHSH, LQKENI. The CDR3 totals 13 residues. Trimming removed 5 bases from V and 3 bases from J; junction bases left unmatched: 3. CDR3 in amino acids: CASSGGQKETQYF. The DNA of the CDR3 is TGTGCCAGCTCAGGGGGACAGAAAGAGACCCAGTACTTC.

The J gene is TRBJ1-2, the V gene TRBV6-5; TRBD1 agrees at 11 bases. The germline V gene has CDR1 MNHEY and CDR2 SVGAGI. Germline trimming cut 0 bases from V and 2 bases from J; bases unmatched to any gene: 2. The CDR3 totals 16 residues. CDR3 loop: CASSYSGQGANYGYTF. DNA of the CDR3: TGTGCCAGCAGTTACTCCGGACAGGGGGCGAACTATGGCTACACCTTC.

For this clone: The junction departs from germline at one end; a sequencing error may be responsible. CDR3 DNA sequence: TGTGCCAGTAGTGGACAGGGGGCTAGACTAGATGGCTACGCCTTC. Translated: CASSGQGARLDGYAF. The rearrangement joins TRBV19 to TRBJ1-2; 11 positions match TRBD1. The germline V gene encodes CDR1 LNHDA and CDR2 SQIVND (reference sequence). The CDR3 sequence is 15 residues long. Filled out from reference TRBV19 and TRBJ1-2, the complete variable domain reads DGGITQSPKYLFRKEGQNVTLSCEQNLNHDAMYWYRQDPGQGLRLIYYSQIVNDFQKGDIAEGYSVSREKKESFPLTVTSAQKNPTAFYLCASSGQGARLDGYAFGSGTRLTVV.

A single count supports this clone. The V and J genes are TRBV14 and TRBJ1-1; D possibly corresponds to TRBD1 (6 bases). This CDR3 spans 12 amino acids. Germline V gene sequence: CDR1 SGHDN, CDR2 FVKESK. The V gene lost 8 bases and the J gene lost 1 base, with 8 bases spanning the gap. The CDR3 DNA reads as TGTGCCAGCTCACAGGGGAACACTGAAGCTTTCTTT. Amino acids: CASSQGNTEAFF.

The V and J genes are TRBV27 and TRBJ1-6; D is perhaps TRBD1 (5 bases). V was clipped by 2 bases and J by 9 bases, with 8 bases between them. The CDR3 spans 13 residues. The germline gives CDR1 MNHEY, CDR2 SMNVEV (reference sequence). In DNA, the CDR3 is TGTGCCAGCAGTTTAGGGGGGGGTTCACCCCTCCACTTT. Translated: CASSLGGGSPLHF.

The chain has TRBV6-1 and TRBJ2-7, with D possibly being TRBD1 (5 bases). The germline V gene encodes CDR1 MNHNS and CDR2 SASEGT. This CDR3 has 13 amino acids. The V gene lost 7 bases and the J gene lost 4 bases, with 14 bases spanning the gap. CDR3 sequence (DNA): TGTGCCAGCAATGTCGGGCAGGGTTACGAGCAGTACTTC. Translating gives CASNVGQGYEQYF.

The rearrangement links TRBV21-1 to TRBJ2-7; the table calls TRBD2, which could not be checked here. TRBV21-1 represents a pseudogene. This CDR3 spans 14 amino acids. CDR3 residues: CASSPGTSGYEQYF. Here the CDR3 DNA reads TGTGCCAGCAGCCCTGGGACTAGCGGCTACGAGCAGTACTTC.